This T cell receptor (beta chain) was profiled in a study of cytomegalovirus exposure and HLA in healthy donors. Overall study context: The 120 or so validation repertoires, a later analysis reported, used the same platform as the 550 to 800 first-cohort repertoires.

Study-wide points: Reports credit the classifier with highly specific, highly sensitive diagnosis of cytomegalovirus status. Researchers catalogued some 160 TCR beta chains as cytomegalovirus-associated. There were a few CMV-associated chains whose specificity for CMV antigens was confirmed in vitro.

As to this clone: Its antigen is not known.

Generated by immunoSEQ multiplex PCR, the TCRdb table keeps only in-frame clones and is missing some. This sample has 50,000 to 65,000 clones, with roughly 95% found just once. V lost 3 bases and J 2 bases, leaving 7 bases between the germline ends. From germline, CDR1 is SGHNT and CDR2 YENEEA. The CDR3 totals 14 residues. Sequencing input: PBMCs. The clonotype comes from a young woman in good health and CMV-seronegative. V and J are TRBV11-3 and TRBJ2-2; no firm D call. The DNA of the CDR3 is TGTGCCAGCAGCTTTACAGCTAACACCGGGGAGCTGTTTTTT. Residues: CASSFTANTGELFF.